A selection of T cell receptor beta chains follows, all from one sample in a study of T cells after yellow fever vaccination. TCRdb used MiXCR to reprocess the 5' RACE reads, holding one entry per CDR3 protein. The table records some 390,000 distinct CDR3 sequences, roughly a sixth of them present only once. This material consisted of PBMCs, taken before the yellow fever booster vaccination. The source is a man between 18 and 29 years old who received the YFV17D yellow fever vaccine. Each CDR3 is given with its conserved first and last residue. The D gene is left open where the match is weak. Expanded clones get a size class; other rows say once, few or many, or leave the size out.

j_call	clone_size	d_call	v_call	cdr3_aa	cdr3_nt
TRBJ2-1	.	TRBD2	TRBV4-3	CASSQDFLAGNEQFF	TGCGCCAGCAGCCAAGATTTCCTAGCGGGGAATGAGCAGTTCTTC
TRBJ1-5	many	.	TRBV5-7	CASNIGVNQPQHF	TGTGCCAGCAACATCGGGGTCAATCAGCCCCAGCATTTT
TRBJ2-3	few	TRBD1	TRBV7-2	CASSLWQGADTQYF	TGTGCCAGCAGCTTATGGCAGGGGGCAGATACGCAGTATTTT
TRBJ2-1	.	.	TRBV19	CASSIMEGAIEQFF	TGTGCCAGTAGTATAATGGAGGGGGCGATTGAGCAGTTCTTC
TRBJ1-1	.	TRBD1	TRBV6-1	CASRVQGTTEAFF	TGTGCCAGCAGGGTACAGGGGACGACTGAAGCTTTCTTT
TRBJ2-7	many	.	TRBV5-1	CASSFDGTPTYEQYF	TGCGCCAGCAGCTTCGATGGGACACCAACCTACGAGCAGTACTTC
TRBJ1-5	.	.	TRBV6-1	CASREGSGQPQHF	TGTGCCAGCCGGGAAGGGAGCGGTCAGCCCCAGCATTTT
TRBJ1-2	.	.	TRBV5-1	CASSSGSGANDYTF	TGCGCCAGCAGCTCTGGATCAGGGGCGAATGACTACACCTTC
TRBJ1-4	.	.	TRBV5-1	CASTTPQAEKLFF	TGCGCCAGCACTACTCCTCAGGCTGAAAAACTGTTTTTT
TRBJ2-5	.	TRBD2	TRBV11-3	CASSPRRGETSGGPQETQYF	TGTGCCAGCAGCCCCAGGCGCGGAGAAACTAGCGGGGGACCGCAAGAGACCCAGTACTTC
TRBJ2-3	.	.	TRBV24-1	CATSDWSTKGFRDTQYF	TGTGCCACCAGTGATTGGAGCACCAAGGGGTTTAGAGATACGCAGTATTTT
TRBJ2-3	many	.	TRBV20-1	CSAKKGTDTQYF	TGCAGTGCTAAAAAGGGCACAGATACGCAGTATTTT
TRBJ1-1	.	.	TRBV6-1	CASSDEGSTEAFF	TGTGCCAGCAGTGATGAAGGGAGCACTGAAGCTTTCTTT
TRBJ1-6	few	.	TRBV28	CASSEIYNSPLHF	TGTGCCAGCAGTGAGATCTATAATTCACCCCTCCACTTT
TRBJ2-6	.	.	TRBV27	CASKGSGANVLTF	TGTGCCAGCAAAGGCTCTGGGGCCAACGTCCTGACTTTC
TRBJ2-3	.	.	TRBV3-2	CASSQEISGGSVHTQYF	TGTGCCAGCAGCCAAGAAATTAGCGGGGGCTCGGTGCATACGCAGTATTTT
TRBJ2-7	few	.	TRBV18	CASSPDGPYEQYF	TGTGCCAGCTCCCCCGACGGCCCCTACGAGCAGTACTTC
TRBJ2-1	.	.	TRBV4-2	CASSQDGYAFEQFF	TGTGCCAGCAGCCAAGATGGTTATGCCTTTGAGCAGTTCTTC
TRBJ2-1	.	.	TRBV7-2	CASSLGARGRGNEQFF	TGTGCCAGCAGCTTAGGGGCCCGGGGGAGAGGGAATGAGCAGTTCTTC
TRBJ1-5	.	.	TRBV20-1	CSAREGSGYQPQHF	TGCAGTGCTAGAGAGGGTTCCGGGTATCAGCCCCAGCATTTT